This T cell receptor (beta chain) is drawn from a study of T-cell reconstitution after alpha-beta-depleted transplantation in children. This clonotype was seen a handful of times. The TCRbeta library incorporated unique molecular identifiers. A single record per CDR3 protein comes from TCRdb applying MiXCR to the PCR reads. The table records about 600,000 distinct CDR3 sequences, about 10% of them present only once. Germline assignment: CDR1 SGHVS and CDR2 FNYEAQ. V trimming: 5 bases; J trimming: 6 bases; junction bases outside the gene matches: 9. This CDR3 region has 15 residues. This rearrangement joins TRBV7-6 to TRBJ2-5, with 10 bases that match TRBD2. The sample consisted of PBMCs from the stem cell graft donor, taken from the stem cell graft. This TCR was recovered from a human donor who donated a stem cell graft to a child with acute myeloid leukemia. The CDR3 DNA sequence: TGTGCCAGCAGCCAGACTAGCGGGTTACTACAGACCCAGTACTTC. Translation gives CASSQTSGLLQTQYF.